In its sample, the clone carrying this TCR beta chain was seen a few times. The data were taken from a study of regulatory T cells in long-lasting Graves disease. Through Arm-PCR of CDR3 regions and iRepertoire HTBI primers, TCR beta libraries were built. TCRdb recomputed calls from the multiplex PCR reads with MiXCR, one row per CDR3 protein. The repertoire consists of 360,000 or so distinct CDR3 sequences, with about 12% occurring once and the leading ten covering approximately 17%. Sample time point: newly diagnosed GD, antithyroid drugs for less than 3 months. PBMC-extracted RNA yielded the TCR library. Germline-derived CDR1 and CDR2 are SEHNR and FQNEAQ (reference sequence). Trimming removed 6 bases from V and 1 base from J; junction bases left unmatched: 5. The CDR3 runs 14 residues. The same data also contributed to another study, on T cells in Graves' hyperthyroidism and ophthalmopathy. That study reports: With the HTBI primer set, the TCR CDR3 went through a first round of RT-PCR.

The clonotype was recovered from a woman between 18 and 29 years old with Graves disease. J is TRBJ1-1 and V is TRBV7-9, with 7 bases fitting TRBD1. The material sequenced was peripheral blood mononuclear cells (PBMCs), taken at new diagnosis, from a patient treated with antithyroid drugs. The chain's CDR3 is CASRRDRENTEAFF. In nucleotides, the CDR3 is TGTGCCAGCAGACGTGACAGGGAGAACACTGAAGCTTTCTTT.